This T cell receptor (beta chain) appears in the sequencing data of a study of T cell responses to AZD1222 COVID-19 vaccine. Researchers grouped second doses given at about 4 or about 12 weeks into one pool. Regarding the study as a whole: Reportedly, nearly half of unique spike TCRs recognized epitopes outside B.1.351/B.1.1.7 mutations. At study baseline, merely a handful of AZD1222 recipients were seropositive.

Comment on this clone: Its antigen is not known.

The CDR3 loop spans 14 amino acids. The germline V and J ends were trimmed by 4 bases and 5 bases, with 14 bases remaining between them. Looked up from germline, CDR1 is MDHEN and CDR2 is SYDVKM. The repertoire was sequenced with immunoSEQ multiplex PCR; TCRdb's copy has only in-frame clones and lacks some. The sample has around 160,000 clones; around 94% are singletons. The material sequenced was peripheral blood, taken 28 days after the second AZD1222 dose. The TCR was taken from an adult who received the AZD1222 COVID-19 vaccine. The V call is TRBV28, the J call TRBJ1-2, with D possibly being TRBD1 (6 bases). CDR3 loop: CASSSAGAGYGYTF. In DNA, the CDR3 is TGTGCCAGCAGTTCCGCGGGGGCAGGGTATGGCTACACCTTC.